These 25 T cell receptor beta chains came from one sample sequenced in a study of lung T cells in sarcoidosis with Löfgren's syndrome. TCRdb called the reads again in MiXCR, with one record for every CDR3 protein. The sample has 15,000 to 20,000 distinct CDR3 sequences; less than 25% are singletons. The sample consisted of CD4+ T cells from PBMCs. The receptor set was obtained from a human donor with sarcoidosis (Löfgren's syndrome or another form), or a control subject (not recorded which).

This clonotype is classed as medium-sized. The rearrangement links TRBV6-1 to TRBJ2-7, with D possibly matching TRBD1 (6 bases). The germline V and J ends were trimmed by 5 bases and 0 bases, with 14 bases remaining between them. Germline lookup yields CDR1 MNHNS and CDR2 SASEGT. The CDR3 length is 15 residues. The CDR3 DNA follows: TGTGCCAGCAGTCCCCATGGGACATCCTCCTACGAGCAGTACTTC. Its translation is CASSPHGTSSYEQYF.

This clonotype was counted ten times or more. The chain joins TRBV5-5 to TRBJ1-5; no clear D. The V and J ends lost 3 bases and 11 bases respectively, with 15 bases between them. From germline, CDR1 is SGHKS and CDR2 YYEKEE (reference sequence). This CDR3 has 13 amino acids. The chain's CDR3 is CASSSAFGLAQHF. The CDR3 coding sequence is TGTGCCAGCAGCTCGGCTTTCGGACTGGCCCAGCATTTT. The variable domain in full, completed from reference TRBV5-5 and TRBJ1-5, reads DAGVTQSPTHLIKTRGQQVTLRCSPISGHKSVSWYQQVLGQGPQFIFQYYEKEERGRGNFPDRFSARQFPNYSSELNVNALLLGDSALYLCASSSAFGLAQHFGDGTRLSIL.

This clonotype came up many times. The chain links TRBV7-8 to TRBJ2-5; TRBD2 aligns across 8 bases. The V gene end was trimmed by 1 base and the J gene end by 4 bases; junction bases not matched to a gene: 5. The germline gives CDR1 SGHVS, CDR2 FQNEAQ. The CDR3 sequence is 15 residues long. The CDR3 region has the DNA TGTGCCAGCAGCTTAGTGTCGGGGGGGTTAGAGACCCAGTACTTC. Translated, it gives CASSLVSGGLETQYF.

This clonotype was seen many times. This chain uses TRBV18 with TRBJ2-7, with 7 bases identical to TRBD1. Germline CDR1 KGHSH, CDR2 LQKENI. V was pared by 3 bases and J by 0 bases, with 5 bases of the junction left unmatched. This CDR3 has 15 amino acids. CDR3 loop: CASSPNTGVSYEQYF. In DNA form, the CDR3 reads TGTGCCAGCTCACCGAATACAGGGGTCTCCTACGAGCAGTACTTC.

A word on this clonotype: Possible read error: a much larger clone is one base away. This chain uses TRBV24-1 with TRBJ2-2; the D gene is possibly TRBD2 (6 bases). The CDR3 is 13 amino acids. The germline V gene encodes CDR1 KGHDR and CDR2 SFDVKD. DNA for the CDR3: TGTGCCACCATGCGACCGCGGACCGGGGGGCTGTTTTTT. Protein sequence: CATMRPRTGGLFF.

This clonotype is labeled medium-sized. The rearrangement uses TRBV20-1 and TRBJ2-7, with 9 bases that match TRBD2. There are 14 residues in the CDR3. J was trimmed by 6 bases and V by 1 base; bases with no gene match: 7. Germline V gene data show CDR1 as DFQATT and CDR2 as SNEGSKA (reference sequence). In nucleotides, the CDR3 is TGCAGTGCTAGAGGTTCGCTAGCGGGAAGCGAGCAGTACTTC. Its protein product is CSARGSLAGSEQYF.

This clonotype was observed at least ten times. This rearrangement joins TRBV5-4 to TRBJ1-1; D may be TRBD1 (5 bases). Germline V gene data show CDR1 as SGHNT and CDR2 as YYREEE (reference sequence). V was shortened by 4 bases and J by 3 bases, with 16 bases between the two germline ends. The CDR3 totals 15 residues. The CDR3 region has the DNA TGTGCCAGCAGCGCGGGACTTCGGGGGGACACTGAAGCTTTCTTT. This sequence encodes CASSAGLRGDTEAFF.

The V call is TRBV6-1, the J call TRBJ1-3, with 8 bases lining up with TRBD1. CDR3 length equals 14 residues. The junction had 6 bases not matched to a gene; V was cut back by 11 bases and J by 0 bases. Germline V gene lookup returns CDR1 MNHNS and CDR2 SASEGT. The CDR3 nucleotides are TGTGCCGGGAGGACAGGGAGCTCTGGAAACACCATATATTTT. It translates to CAGRTGSSGNTIYF.

In its sample, this clonotype ranks as medium-sized. The V gene is TRBV6-2 or TRBV6-3, the J gene TRBJ2-1; 9 bases are shared with TRBD2. Germline assignment: CDR1 MNHEY and CDR2 SVGEGT. V lost 0 bases to trimming and J lost 3 bases; unmatched junction nucleotides: 9. This CDR3 contains 18 residues. The chain's CDR3 is CASSYSMGRGGFYNEQFF. The CDR3 nucleotides read TGTGCCAGCAGTTACTCGATGGGGCGGGGGGGCTTCTACAATGAGCAGTTCTTC.

This clonotype came up a few times. A read error may explain this, as a much larger clone is one base away. This chain uses TRBV20-1 with TRBJ2-1; D is uncertain. V dropped 6 bases and J dropped 4 bases, with 19 bases sitting between them. Germline V lookup: CDR1 DFQATT, CDR2 SNEGSKA (reference sequence). The CDR3 has 15 residues. The CDR3 coding sequence is TGCAGTGCCCAAGTGAATACCGAGGCGTACAATGAGCAGTTCTTC. It codes for CSAQVNTEAYNEQFF.

The chain carries TRBV10-3 and TRBJ2-7; TRBD2 agrees at 10 bases. CDR3 length equals 17 residues. The J segment lost 3 bases and the V segment lost 6 bases, leaving 14 bases of the junction unmatched. Germline CDR1 ENHRY, CDR2 SYGVKD. The CDR3 sequence: CAIRGASGGWGDYEQYF. The CDR3 DNA is TGTGCCATCAGAGGGGCTAGCGGGGGCTGGGGGGACTACGAGCAGTACTTC.

Comments on this clonotype: At one boundary the junction diverges from the germline segment, which might be a read error. V usage is TRBV6-1 and J usage is TRBJ1-5, with TRBD1 matching over 7 bases. The CDR3 runs 19 residues. Germline loops: CDR1 MNHNS, CDR2 SASEGT. CDR3 protein: CASSARPEQGKVRGQPQHF. The CDR3 DNA reads as TGCGCCAGCAGTGCGCGACCGGAACAGGGGAAGGTTCGAGGTCAGCCCCAGCATTTT.

In this sample, this clonotype turned up many times. The chain employs TRBV5-1 and TRBJ2-1; 7 bases map to TRBD2. The CDR3 consists of 15 residues. With V trimmed by 3 bases and J by 6 bases, 9 bases remained unmatched. The V gene's germline CDR1 is SGHRS and CDR2 YFSETQ. CDR3 protein: CASSWGGDRSNEQFF. The CDR3 coding sequence is TGCGCCAGCAGCTGGGGGGGAGACAGATCCAATGAGCAGTTCTTC.

There are many counts of this clonotype. The chain uses TRBV6-1 and TRBJ1-2; 8 positions match TRBD1. The V gene end was trimmed by 6 bases and the J gene end by 0 bases; junction bases not matched to a gene: 15. CDR1 and CDR2 from the germline V gene are MNHNS and SASEGT. The CDR3 runs 18 residues. CDR3 loop: CASRSSDRVDSTNYGYTF. Written as DNA, the CDR3 is TGTGCCAGCAGGTCCTCGGACAGGGTTGATAGTACTAACTATGGCTACACCTTC.

Details on this clonotype: A much more abundant neighbour one base away suggests this may be a read error. Without the conserved terminal phenylalanine or tryptophan, this CDR3 likely stems from a read error. The V and J genes are TRBV20-1 and TRBJ2-5; no clear D gene. Per the germline V gene, CDR1 is DFQATT and CDR2 is SNEGSKA (reference sequence). Trimming took 1 base from V and 0 from J, leaving 6 bases between them. CDR3 size: 13 residues. The CDR3 sequence: CSARALDQETQYL. CDR3 in DNA: TGCAGTGCTAGAGCCCTAGACCAAGAGACCCAGTACCTC.

This clonotype showed up just once. A much larger clone lies a single base off, so this may be a read error. The conserved phenylalanine or tryptophan normally closing the CDR3 is absent here, so this likely arose from a read error. The chain recombines TRBV28 with TRBJ2-7; D call uncertain. The CDR3 loop spans 13 amino acids. Looked up from germline, CDR1 is MDHEN and CDR2 is SYDVKM. Trimming took off 2 bases at V and 4 bases at J, with 9 bases between the two ends. CDR3 sequence reads: CASSLVGSYEQYL. The CDR3 DNA reads TGTGCCAGCAGTTTAGTTGGGTCTTACGAGCAGTACCTC.

This clonotype was observed many times. CDR3 sequence (DNA): TGCGCCAGCAGCCAAGAGGAGGGGGGTTATCAGCCCCAGCATTTT. It codes for CASSQEEGGYQPQHF. V usage is TRBV4-3 and J usage is TRBJ1-5, with D perhaps TRBD1 (6 bases). CDR1 and CDR2 from the germline V gene are LGHNA and YSLEER. Trimming removed 0 bases at V and 5 bases at J, with 11 bases between. The CDR3 is 15 residues long.

V and J are TRBV30 and TRBJ2-5; D ambiguous. The CDR3 totals 16 residues. Per the germline V gene, CDR1 is GTSNPN and CDR2 is SVGIG (reference sequence). V was trimmed by 1 base and J by 5 bases, leaving 20 bases between them. CDR3 protein: CAWSDRRSLLGETQYF. The CDR3 nucleotides are TGTGCCTGGAGTGACCGAAGATCCCTCCTGGGGGAGACCCAGTACTTC.

This clonotype was detected ten times or more. In nucleotides, the CDR3 is TGTGCCAGCCGGGTCGTGACTGAAGCTTTCTTT. This translates into CASRVVTEAFF. The chain links TRBV11-2 to TRBJ1-1, with D unclear. In germline, CDR1 is SGHAT, CDR2 FQNNGV. The V gene lost 8 bases and the J gene lost 5 bases, with 9 bases spanning the gap. The CDR3 has 11 residues.

The count of this clonotype is one. The J gene is TRBJ2-5, the V gene TRBV5-6; no definite D call. Germline values: CDR1 SGHDT, CDR2 YYEEEE. The V and J ends lost 3 bases and 2 bases respectively, with 11 bases between them. The CDR3 is made up of 14 amino acids. CDR3 loop: CASSSSQTQETQYF. The CDR3 DNA follows: TGTGCCAGCAGCTCGTCGCAGACACAAGAGACCCAGTACTTC.

This clonotype was recorded at least ten times. The chain employs TRBV29-1 and TRBJ2-7, with 10 nucleotides matching TRBD1. Germline V gives CDR1 SQVTM, CDR2 ANQGSEA. V gave up 1 base and J gave up 4 bases; unmatched junction bases: 4. This CDR3 spans 14 amino acids. CDR3 coding DNA: TGCAGCGTTGAAGTTCGGGACAGGGGATACGAGCAGTACTTC. Its protein product is CSVEVRDRGYEQYF.

Ten or more counts support this clonotype. The V and J genes are TRBV2 and TRBJ2-3, with TRBD1 matching over 9 bases. CDR1 and CDR2 from the germline V gene are SNHLY and FYNNEI. After removal of 2 bases from V and 5 bases from J, the junction contained 8 bases not matched to a gene. CDR3 size: 16 residues. CDR3 sequence: CASSERWDRDKDTQYF. The CDR3 DNA sequence: TGTGCCAGCAGTGAACGGTGGGACAGGGACAAAGATACGCAGTATTTT.

There are many counts of this clonotype. The CDR3 nucleotides read TGTGCCAGCAGTTTAGTTGGGTTCGCGCAGTATTTT. Translated: CASSLVGFAQYF. V usage is TRBV28 and J usage is TRBJ2-3; D is unresolved. CDR1 is MDHEN, CDR2 SYDVKM, per germline. Trimming took off 2 bases at V and 10 bases at J, with 10 bases between the two ends. This CDR3 region has 12 residues.

This clonotype was counted ten times or more. The V call is TRBV28, the J call TRBJ2-7; tentatively, D is TRBD1 (6 bases). Trimming removed 4 bases at V and 0 bases at J, with 19 bases between. This CDR3 is 17 amino acids long. Germline V CDR1 and CDR2: MDHEN, SYDVKM. CDR3 bases: TGTGCCAGCAGTTCCGGAAGACAGGCATCAAACTCCTACGAGCAGTACTTC. Translation gives CASSSGRQASNSYEQYF.

This clonotype was seen a handful of times. One end of the junction fails to match germline, which may point to a read error. This chain connects TRBV12-3 or TRBV12-4 to TRBJ2-1, with TRBD2 matching 12 bases. The CDR3 has 12 residues. The CDR3: CASSLAGGGFIF. Here the CDR3 DNA reads TGTGCCAGCAGTCTAGCGGGGGGGGGGTTCATCTTC.